The 23 T cell receptor beta chains below were found in one sample sequenced in a study of blood T cells in healthy people across ages. The use of a sample-barcoded 5' primer and a J-beta primer mix characterized a second PCR of roughly 7 to 11 cycles. TCRdb fed the 5' RACE reads into MiXCR, producing one record per CDR3 protein. This table has about 1.8 million distinct CDR3 sequences, about 50% appearing once. The sequenced sample consisted of blood. The origin of the receptors is a woman aged 40 to 49 in good health.

This clonotype was seen more than once but under ten times. The chain couples TRBV12-3 or TRBV12-4 to TRBJ2-5; tentative D call: TRBD1 (6 bases). CDR3 size: 13 residues. Between the trimmed V and J ends, which lost 10 bases and 2 bases, there was a span of 14 bases. The CDR3 coding sequence is TGTGCCACCTCACGGACAGAACAAGAGACCCAGTACTTC. This gives the protein CATSRTEQETQYF.

This clonotype was seen a single time. This chain connects TRBV6-2 or TRBV6-3 to TRBJ2-1; 8 positions match TRBD1. J was trimmed by 10 bases and V by 6 bases; bases with no gene match: 11. Germline V gene lookup returns CDR1 MNHEY and CDR2 SVGEGT. This CDR3 contains 14 residues. This CDR3 is CASSRLGQGYEQFF. CDR3 nucleotides: TGTGCCAGCAGCCGTCTCGGACAGGGCTACGAGCAGTTCTTC.

CDR3: CASSFSVSSSSQYF. Here the CDR3 DNA reads TGTGCCAGCAGTTTTTCGGTGTCGAGTAGTTCGCAGTATTTT. The J gene is TRBJ2-3, the V gene TRBV28; no clear D. V lost 3 bases to trimming and J lost 10 bases, with 17 bases between them. CDR3 length: 14 amino acids. Per germline, CDR1 MDHEN and CDR2 SYDVKM.

J is TRBJ2-7 and V is TRBV19; the match to TRBD1 covers 7 bases. From germline, CDR1 is LNHDA and CDR2 SQIVND (reference sequence). The CDR3 length is 13 residues. V trimming: 5 bases; J trimming: 6 bases; junction bases outside the gene matches: 7. CDR3 sequence (DNA): TGTGCCAGTAGTCCCATGACAGGGTTCGAGCAGTACTTC. It yields the protein CASSPMTGFEQYF.

For this clonotype: Germline and junction disagree at one end, which may indicate a read error. The rearrangement joins TRBV27 to TRBJ2-1; D unresolved. In germline, CDR1 is MNHEY, CDR2 SMNVEV (reference sequence). The CDR3 spans 13 residues. The CDR3 DNA sequence: TGTGCCAGCAAGCGTCTCAACACAGATGATCAGTTCTTC. Translated, it gives CASKRLNTDDQFF.

The chain links TRBV9 to TRBJ1-6, with 9 bases lining up with TRBD1. This CDR3 has 18 residues. V trimming: 0 bases; J trimming: 5 bases; junction bases outside the gene matches: 9. In germline, CDR1 is SGDLS, CDR2 YYNGEE. CDR3 protein: CASSVAGTGNSHNSPLHF. The DNA of the CDR3 is TGTGCCAGCAGCGTAGCCGGGACAGGGAATTCGCATAATTCACCCCTCCACTTT.

This sequence joins TRBV20-1 and TRBJ1-1; D gene ambiguous. CDR1 is DFQATT and CDR2 is SNEGSKA in the germline V gene (reference sequence). V was clipped by 2 bases and J by 8 bases, with 15 bases between them. This CDR3 contains 13 residues. The CDR3 is CSARHPITTEAFF. The CDR3 DNA follows: TGCAGTGCTAGACACCCCATTACGACCGAAGCTTTCTTT.

The sample holds a few counts of this clonotype. The V and J genes are TRBV24-1 and TRBJ2-6; D ambiguous. The CDR3 runs 13 residues. The V end was cut by 7 bases, the J end by 0 bases, with 3 bases between. Germline V gene data show CDR1 as KGHDR and CDR2 as SFDVKD. The CDR3 region has the DNA TGTGCCACCAGCTACTCTGGGGCCAACGTCCTGACTTTC. Protein: CATSYSGANVLTF.

Only a few counts were recorded for this clonotype. The CDR3 DNA follows: TGTGCCAGCGCCCAGGGGGTAGCGGGGTCCTACGAGCAGTACTTC. Protein sequence: CASAQGVAGSYEQYF. The rearrangement uses TRBV7-2 and TRBJ2-7, with D possibly being TRBD2 (8 bases). From germline, CDR1 is SGHTA and CDR2 FQGNSA. Trimming removed 8 bases from V and 1 base from J, with 18 bases in between. The CDR3 sequence is 15 residues long.

This clonotype was found a few times. V and J are TRBV20-1 and TRBJ1-2; perhaps TRBD1 as D (6 bases). The CDR3 extends over 17 amino acids. V dropped 0 bases and J dropped 6 bases, with 23 bases sitting between them. Germline assignment: CDR1 DFQATT and CDR2 SNEGSKA (reference sequence). CDR3 amino acids: CSARDLFRDTVQDGYTF. CDR3 coding DNA: TGCAGTGCTAGAGACCTTTTCCGGGACACCGTTCAGGATGGCTACACCTTC.

The chain joins TRBV12-3 or TRBV12-4 to TRBJ1-5; 7 bases match TRBD1. Germline trimming cut 1 base from V and 7 bases from J; bases unmatched to any gene: 4. The CDR3 contains 14 residues. The CDR3 DNA follows: TGTGCCAGCAGTTTAGAAGACAGGGAGCAGCCCCAGCATTTT. Translation: CASSLEDREQPQHF.

This clonotype was detected once. Since a much larger clone is just one base distant, this may be a read error. The rearrangement links TRBV15 to TRBJ2-1; D is uncertain. The CDR3 extends over 14 amino acids. Germline assignment: CDR1 LNHNV and CDR2 YYDKDF (reference sequence). The CDR3 reads CVTSPPVSWNEQFF. CDR3 DNA: TGTGTCACCAGCCCACCGGTGTCCTGGAATGAGCAGTTCTTC.

V is TRBV19 and J is TRBJ2-1; possibly TRBD2 for D (7 bases). This CDR3 region has 15 residues. Trimming took 11 bases from V and 7 from J, leaving 24 bases between them. Per germline, CDR1 LNHDA and CDR2 SQIVND (reference sequence). As DNA, the CDR3 is TGTGCCGGTCTGGCCAGAGGGGGGGCGCGGAATGAGCAGTTCTTC. This codes for CAGLARGGARNEQFF. Full variable domain (outside the CDR3, taken from reference TRBV19 and TRBJ2-1): DGGITQSPKYLFRKEGQNVTLSCEQNLNHDAMYWYRQDPGQGLRLIYYSQIVNDFQKGDIAEGYSVSREKKESFPLTVTSAQKNPTAFYLCAGLARGGARNEQFFGPGTRLTVL.

This clonotype was recorded only once. One end of the junction is discordant with germline, which a read error may explain. The J gene is TRBJ2-7, the V gene TRBV11-2; 8 bases fit TRBD2. CDR1 and CDR2 from the germline V gene are SGHAT and FQNNGV. CDR3 length equals 14 residues. The CDR3 DNA reads as TGTGCCAGCAGACCGGCGGGGGGATCCTACGAGCGGTACTTC. This encodes CASRPAGGSYERYF.

This clonotype was recorded a few times. A much larger clone differs by one base, so this may be a read error. The gene calls are TRBV7-2 and TRBJ2-7; perhaps TRBD2 as D (5 bases). The CDR3 length is 13 residues. V was shortened by 5 bases and J by 4 bases, with 12 bases between the two germline ends. Germline V CDR1 and CDR2: SGHTA, FQGNSA. The CDR3 sequence is CASSVVAGYEQYF. The CDR3 DNA is TGTGCCAGCAGCGTAGTGGCGGGTTACGAGCAGTACTTC.

For the CDR3, the DNA is TGTGCCATCAGTGGGGGTTCAGGGGGCACCTACGAGCAGTACTTC. Protein: CAISGGSGGTYEQYF. V is TRBV10-3 and J is TRBJ2-4, with 8 bases fitting TRBD1. The last part of the DNA fits TRBJ2-7 better; the J call may be wrong. The CDR3 runs to 15 residues. Germline V lookup: CDR1 ENHRY, CDR2 SYGVKD.

This clonotype was picked up a small number of times. The chain is built from TRBV12-3 or TRBV12-4 and TRBJ1-4; possible D gene TRBD1, 5 bases. V lost 2 bases to trimming and J lost 7 bases, with 14 bases between them. CDR3 length equals 15 residues. CDR3 in amino acids: CASSLWGEQREKLFF. The DNA for the CDR3 is TGTGCCAGCAGTTTATGGGGGGAACAGCGTGAAAAACTGTTTTTT.

V and J are TRBV18 and TRBJ2-1; no clear D. This CDR3 comprises 15 residues. Germline CDR1 is KGHSH and CDR2 is LQKENI. Trimming removed 1 base from V and 5 bases from J, with 12 bases in between. The CDR3 loop is CASSPLALHNNEQFF. DNA of the CDR3: TGTGCCAGCTCACCACTAGCACTACATAACAATGAGCAGTTCTTC.

The chain is built from TRBV4-1 and TRBJ2-5; the D is unclear. Germline V gives CDR1 MGHRA, CDR2 YSYEKL. The CDR3 is made up of 13 amino acids. Trimming took off 4 bases at V and 4 bases at J, with 10 bases between the two ends. Here the CDR3 DNA reads TGCGCCAGCAGCCCTGCCAACGCAGAGACCCAGTACTTC. Amino acids: CASSPANAETQYF.

This clonotype has a handful of counts. The CDR3 protein is CASSIRDRGWETQYF. The CDR3 nucleotides read TGTGCCAGCAGCATCCGGGACAGGGGGTGGGAGACCCAGTACTTC. This chain joins TRBV7-9 and TRBJ2-5; TRBD1 aligns across 11 bases. This CDR3 is 15 amino acids long. V shed 5 bases and J 5 bases; nucleotides not matched to a gene: 7. Germline CDR1 is SEHNR and CDR2 is FQNEAQ (reference sequence).

This chain joins TRBV27 and TRBJ2-3, with 7 bases that match TRBD2. This CDR3 contains 13 residues. The V segment lost 6 bases and the J segment 7 bases; nucleotides outside the gene matches: 7. CDR1 and CDR2 from the germline V gene are MNHEY and SMNVEV (reference sequence). The CDR3 is CASSLERGYTQYF. In DNA, the CDR3 is TGTGCCAGCAGCCTAGAGCGGGGTTATACGCAGTATTTT.

The V call is TRBV6-2 or TRBV6-3, the J call TRBJ2-5; D possibly corresponds to TRBD2 (6 bases). V lost 5 bases and J lost 2, with 15 bases in between. The germline gives CDR1 MNHEY, CDR2 SVGEGT. This CDR3 is 15 amino acids long. The DNA for the CDR3 is TGTGCCAGCAGTCCGATCGTCCTAGCGCAAGAGACCCAGTACTTC. Encoded protein: CASSPIVLAQETQYF.

The genes are TRBV5-1 and TRBJ2-1; 8 bases agree with TRBD1. The J call may be faulty, since TRBJ2-7 better matches the DNA end. Germline assignment: CDR1 SGHRS and CDR2 YFSETQ. There are 16 residues in the CDR3. Here the CDR3 reads CASSADDRGGLCEQYF. CDR3 sequence (DNA): TGCGCCAGCAGCGCGGACGACAGGGGCGGCCTTTGTGAGCAGTACTTC.